This entry lists 32 T cell receptor beta chains sequenced from one sample in a study of PD-1 blockade in classical Hodgkin lymphoma. Time point given: cycle 4 day 1 (C4D1), after six to seven weeks of nivolumab. Patients all relapsed after autologous stem cell transplantation, and there was variation in brentuximab vedotin exposure. TCRdb keeps only in-frame clones here, not all; method: immunoSEQ multiplex PCR. The data hold 28,000 or so clones, with around 80% observed a single time. Specimen: peripheral blood mononuclear cells (PBMCs), collected before the fourth cycle of nivolumab. The receptors shown here come from a human donor with classical Hodgkin lymphoma.

The chain combines TRBV14 with TRBJ2-1; 9 bases are a match to TRBD2. The V segment lost 3 bases and the J segment 4 bases; nucleotides outside the gene matches: 7. Germline V lookup: CDR1 SGHDN, CDR2 FVKESK. The CDR3 is made up of 16 amino acids. CDR3 sequence (DNA): TGTGCCAGCAGCCACCCGACTAGCGGATATTACAATGAGCAGTTCTTC. As protein: CASSHPTSGYYNEQFF.

A few counts support this clone. The chain carries TRBV19 and TRBJ2-7, with TRBD2 matching over 7 bases. CDR1 LNHDA and CDR2 SQIVND come from the germline V gene (reference sequence). The CDR3 has 14 residues. V was clipped by 8 bases and J by 2 bases; unmatched bases: 9. The CDR3 DNA sequence: TGTGCCAGTCGCTCTACGGGAGGAACCTACGAGCAGTACTTC. Amino acids: CASRSTGGTYEQYF.

The gene calls are TRBV20-1 and TRBJ2-1, with D unclear. Germline V gene data show CDR1 as DFQATT and CDR2 as SNEGSKA (reference sequence). The V gene lost 3 bases and the J gene lost 15 bases, with 15 bases spanning the gap. CDR3 length: 11 amino acids. For the CDR3, the DNA is TGCAGTGCTAGTACGGCCCTAGACCTGTTCTTC. Encoded protein: CSASTALDLFF.

The genes are TRBV18 and TRBJ1-4; TRBD1 is a possible D gene (5 bases). Trimming removed 3 bases at V and 8 bases at J, with 19 bases between. The CDR3 is 16 amino acids. Germline lookup yields CDR1 KGHSH and CDR2 LQKENI. The CDR3 protein is CASSPVPGPISEKLFF. CDR3 bases: TGTGCCAGCTCACCGGTTCCGGGGCCGATATCCGAAAAACTGTTTTTT.

This sequence joins TRBV28 and TRBJ1-1, with no clear D. Germline V gives CDR1 MDHEN, CDR2 SYDVKM. Between the trimmed V and J ends, which lost 4 bases and 0 bases, there was a span of 3 bases. The CDR3 has 12 amino acids. The CDR3 region has the DNA TGTGCCAGCAGTTCGATGAACACTGAAGCTTTCTTT. This sequence encodes CASSSMNTEAFF.

This clone turned up a few times. The CDR3 nucleotides read TGCAGCGCCAAAACTAGCGGGAAGAACACCGGGGAGCTGTTTTTT. Protein sequence: CSAKTSGKNTGELFF. The chain has TRBV29-1 and TRBJ2-2, with 10 nucleotides matching TRBD2. The V segment lost 7 bases and the J segment 1 base; nucleotides outside the gene matches: 6. Germline CDR1 and CDR2: SQVTM and ANQGSEA. This CDR3 has 15 residues.

The V gene is TRBV28, the J gene TRBJ1-5; possibly TRBD1 for D (5 bases). Germline values: CDR1 MDHEN, CDR2 SYDVKM. V lost 6 bases and J lost 3, with 12 bases in between. This CDR3 is 14 amino acids long. CDR3 coding DNA: TGTGCCAGCAGAGTGGACAACTACAATCAGCCCCAGCATTTT. As protein: CASRVDNYNQPQHF.

CDR3 residues: CAISRGGNTIYF. The DNA for the CDR3 is TGTGCCATCAGCAGAGGTGGAAACACCATATATTTT. The rearrangement uses TRBV10-3 and TRBJ1-3, with unresolved D. Germline-derived CDR1 and CDR2 are ENHRY and SYGVKD. V gave up 6 bases and J gave up 3 bases, with 6 bases separating them. This CDR3 has 12 residues.

J is TRBJ1-5 and V is TRBV28; D is ambiguous. Germline CDR1 MDHEN, CDR2 SYDVKM. CDR3 length: 15 residues. Trimming removed 5 bases from V and 0 bases from J, with 11 bases in between. The DNA for the CDR3 is TGTGCCAGCAGTCCCCCCGTTTATAGCAATCAGCCCCAGCATTTT. This gives the protein CASSPPVYSNQPQHF.

This rearrangement joins TRBV2 to TRBJ2-6, with D unresolved. The CDR3 sequence is 14 residues long. Per germline, CDR1 SNHLY and CDR2 FYNNEI. Trimming took off 4 bases at V and 0 bases at J, with 4 bases between the two ends. Here the CDR3 DNA reads TGTGCCAGCAGTGGGGACTCTGGGGCCAACGTCCTGACTTTC. Its translation is CASSGDSGANVLTF. The full variable domain, with the rest looked up from reference TRBV2 and TRBJ2-6, is EPEVTQTPSHQVTQMGQEVILRCVPISNHLYFYWYRQILGQKVEFLVSFYNNEISEKSEIFDDQFSVERPDGSNFTLKIRSTKLEDSAMYFCASSGDSGANVLTFGAGSRLTVL.

The genes are TRBV19 and TRBJ2-1, with 10 bases identical to TRBD2. Germline V CDR1 and CDR2: LNHDA, SQIVND (reference sequence). The CDR3 is 15 amino acids. After removal of 6 bases from V and 7 bases from J, the junction contained 9 bases not matched to a gene. CDR3 region: CASRRGSSGRNEQFF. The CDR3 DNA reads as TGTGCCAGTAGGAGAGGGTCTAGCGGGAGAAATGAGCAGTTCTTC. Combining the CDR3 with reference TRBV19 and TRBJ2-1 gives the whole variable domain DGGITQSPKYLFRKEGQNVTLSCEQNLNHDAMYWYRQDPGQGLRLIYYSQIVNDFQKGDIAEGYSVSREKKESFPLTVTSAQKNPTAFYLCASRRGSSGRNEQFFGPGTRLTVL.

The chain is built from TRBV5-4 and TRBJ2-5; D is ambiguous. This CDR3 comprises 13 residues. The germline CDR1 and CDR2 sequences are SGHNT and YYREEE (reference sequence). Trimming took 0 bases from V and 5 from J, leaving 8 bases between them. The CDR3 region has the DNA TGTGCCAGCAGCTTGGCCCCGAAGGAGACCCAGTACTTC. Protein: CASSLAPKETQYF.

This chain joins TRBV19 and TRBJ1-2; maybe TRBD1 (6 bases). Germline assignment: CDR1 LNHDA and CDR2 SQIVND (reference sequence). V lost 2 bases to trimming and J lost 7 bases, with 14 bases between them. This CDR3 is 14 amino acids long. In DNA form, the CDR3 reads TGTGCCAGTAGTATACGGGGGGCCGGGTCTGGCTACACCTTC. Its translation is CASSIRGAGSGYTF.

The chain employs TRBV5-4 and TRBJ2-7, with 8 nucleotides matching TRBD2. This CDR3 region has 16 residues. Germline CDR1 SGHNT, CDR2 YYREEE (reference sequence). V trimming: 0 bases; J trimming: 1 base; junction bases outside the gene matches: 6. In DNA, the CDR3 is TGTGCCAGCAGCTTGGGCACGGGAGGGCCTTCCTACGAGCAGTACTTC. The encoded protein is CASSLGTGGPSYEQYF.

The J gene is TRBJ1-1, the V gene TRBV28; D is unresolved. Germline V lookup: CDR1 MDHEN, CDR2 SYDVKM. Between the trimmed V and J ends, which lost 6 bases and 1 base, there was a span of 3 bases. CDR3 length: 11 amino acids. Here the CDR3 DNA reads TGTGCCAGCAGGTCGAACACTGAAGCTTTCTTT. Protein sequence: CASRSNTEAFF.

The chain combines TRBV25-1 with TRBJ2-7, with D possibly being TRBD1 (6 bases). Germline V lookup: CDR1 MGHDK, CDR2 SYGVNS. V was pared by 1 base and J by 4 bases, with 20 bases between. There are 17 residues in the CDR3. In DNA, the CDR3 is TGTGCCAGCAGTGAATCTAGGGCAGGGGCCTCCCTTTACGAGCAGTACTTC. Protein sequence: CASSESRAGASLYEQYF.

This clone has only one observation. The same CDR3 can be traced to other DNA sequences in this sample. The J gene is TRBJ2-7, the V gene TRBV6-1; D perhaps matches TRBD1 (6 bases). There are 13 residues in the CDR3. Germline V gene data show CDR1 as MNHNS and CDR2 as SASEGT. Trimming removed 5 bases from V and 1 base from J, with 9 bases in between. The DNA for the CDR3 is TGTGCCAGCAGTAGGACAGCTTCCTACGAGCAGTACTTC. It is translated as CASSRTASYEQYF.

The J gene is TRBJ2-5, the V gene TRBV21-1; the listed D gene, TRBD1, was not tested against the DNA. TRBV21-1 is a recognized pseudogene. The CDR3 runs 12 residues. CDR3 in DNA: TGTGCCAGCAGCCAGGGGGAGGAGACCCAGTACTTC. Amino acids: CASSQGEETQYF.

The rearrangement joins TRBV9 to TRBJ2-1; weak D call: TRBD1 (6 bases). CDR3 length equals 15 residues. The V end lost 1 base, the J end lost 2 bases, and 10 bases lay between the germline ends. The germline CDR1 and CDR2 sequences are SGDLS and YYNGEE. The CDR3 here is CASSVSQGPYNEQFF. Written as DNA, the CDR3 is TGTGCCAGCAGCGTAAGCCAGGGGCCCTACAATGAGCAGTTCTTC. The complete variable domain, with remaining parts taken from reference TRBV9 and TRBJ2-1, reads DSGVTQTPKHLITATGQRVTLRCSPRSGDLSVYWYQQSLDQGLQFLIQYYNGEERAKGNILERFSAQQFPDLHSELNLSSLELGDSALYFCASSVSQGPYNEQFFGPGTRLTVL.

This chain connects TRBV6-5 to TRBJ2-7; possibly TRBD1 or TRBD2 for D (7 bases each). CDR1 is MNHEY, CDR2 SVGAGI, per germline. This CDR3 has 13 amino acids. Between the trimmed V and J ends, which lost 10 bases and 5 bases, there was a span of 18 bases. The CDR3 reads CATDREGRDEQYF. CDR3 bases: TGTGCCACTGACAGGGAGGGCCGCGACGAGCAGTACTTC.

This chain uses TRBV5-4 with TRBJ2-7, with D possibly matching TRBD1 (6 bases). CDR3 length equals 13 residues. V lost 0 bases to trimming and J lost 2 bases, with 6 bases between them. The germline CDR1 and CDR2 sequences are SGHNT and YYREEE (reference sequence). In DNA, the CDR3 is TGTGCCAGCAGCTTGGAGGGGGCCTACGAGCAGTACTTC. Encoded protein: CASSLEGAYEQYF.

The sample holds a few counts of this clone. The V gene is TRBV28, the J gene TRBJ2-7, with TRBD2 matching 13 bases. CDR1 and CDR2 (germline): MDHEN, SYDVKM. V lost 5 bases, J lost 4 bases, and 11 bases stayed unmatched. The CDR3 extends over 17 amino acids. In nucleotides, the CDR3 is TGTGCCAGCAGTGACTCTTGGACTAGCGGGAGTTTGTACGAGCAGTACTTC. As protein: CASSDSWTSGSLYEQYF. The full variable domain, its missing parts supplied by reference TRBV28 and TRBJ2-7, is DVKVTQSSRYLVKRTGEKVFLECVQDMDHENMFWYRQDPGLGLRLIYFSYDVKMKEKGDIPEGYSVSREKKERFSLILESASTNQTSMYLCASSDSWTSGSLYEQYFGPGTRLTVT.

The CDR3 DNA reads TGTGCCAGCAGCCGGGACAGGGTCTACGAGCAGTACTTC. Protein product: CASSRDRVYEQYF. V is TRBV27 and J is TRBJ2-7, with TRBD1 identical over 9 bases. V was pared by 6 bases and J by 3 bases, with 3 bases of the junction left unmatched. Germline-derived CDR1 and CDR2 are MNHEY and SMNVEV (reference sequence). The CDR3 runs 13 residues.

The genes are TRBV5-4 and TRBJ2-7; 9 bases line up with TRBD1. In germline, CDR1 is SGHNT, CDR2 YYREEE (reference sequence). CDR3 length: 15 amino acids. J was trimmed by 3 bases and V by 4 bases; bases with no gene match: 8. CDR3 sequence: CASSTKKDRGYEQYF. The CDR3 region has the DNA TGTGCCAGCAGCACTAAAAAGGACAGGGGCTACGAGCAGTACTTC.

The chain combines TRBV15 with TRBJ2-5; D is undetermined. The CDR3 runs 13 residues. Germline CDR1 is LNHNV and CDR2 is YYDKDF (reference sequence). V was pared by 1 base and J by 5 bases, with 8 bases between. The CDR3 protein is CATSRVEDETQYF. The CDR3 nucleotides are TGTGCCACCAGCAGAGTCGAGGACGAGACCCAGTACTTC.

The V gene is TRBV29-1, the J gene TRBJ1-3; no clear D. The length of the CDR3 is 14 residues. V lost 6 bases and J lost 0, with 12 bases in between. Per germline, CDR1 SQVTM and CDR2 ANQGSEA. The CDR3 region has the DNA TGCAGCGTCCAAGCCGGGGTCTCTGGAAACACCATATATTTT. It codes for CSVQAGVSGNTIYF.

The sample holds one count of this clone. The rearrangement links TRBV7-8 to TRBJ1-5, with TRBD1 matching over 11 bases. CDR3 size: 16 residues. Germline V gene lookup returns CDR1 SGHVS and CDR2 FQNEAQ. The junction had 3 bases not matched to a gene; V was cut back by 1 base and J by 4 bases. The CDR3 DNA reads TGTGCCAGCAGCTTAGGGACAGGGGGCCTGAATCAGCCCCAGCATTTT. It specifies CASSLGTGGLNQPQHF.

This chain joins TRBV28 and TRBJ1-2; a weak D match, TRBD1 (5 bases). V was pared by 2 bases and J by 4 bases, with 17 bases between. The CDR3 extends over 16 amino acids. Germline assignment: CDR1 MDHEN and CDR2 SYDVKM. CDR3 residues: CASSLRGAGLSYGYTF. Written as DNA, the CDR3 is TGTGCCAGCAGTTTAAGGGGAGCAGGCCTCAGCTATGGCTACACCTTC.

This chain joins TRBV25-1 and TRBJ2-1, with D possibly matching TRBD2 (5 bases). The V and J ends lost 4 bases and 2 bases respectively, with 9 bases between them. The CDR3 totals 14 residues. Germline V gives CDR1 MGHDK, CDR2 SYGVNS. This CDR3 reads CASSASGTYNEQFF. Here the CDR3 DNA reads TGTGCCAGCAGTGCCAGCGGAACCTACAATGAGCAGTTCTTC.

The rearrangement links TRBV18 to TRBJ2-5, with D unresolved. CDR1 is KGHSH, CDR2 LQKENI, per germline. The germline V and J ends were trimmed by 2 bases and 0 bases, with 1 base remaining between them. This CDR3 has 12 residues. This chain's CDR3 is CASSPNQETQYF. In DNA form, the CDR3 reads TGTGCCAGCTCACCAAACCAAGAGACCCAGTACTTC.

V and J are TRBV28 and TRBJ1-1, with 9 positions matching TRBD1. Per germline, CDR1 MDHEN and CDR2 SYDVKM. Unmatched junction bases numbered 11, after V lost 5 bases and J lost 4 bases. This CDR3 comprises 16 residues. CDR3 coding DNA: TGTGCCAGCAGTAATACAGGGGGCGCTAAGGCCACTGAAGCTTTCTTT. It encodes CASSNTGGAKATEAFF.

This chain links TRBV7-9 with TRBJ2-1; tentatively, D is TRBD2 (6 bases). Germline V gives CDR1 SEHNR, CDR2 FQNEAQ (reference sequence). The CDR3 runs to 16 residues. V gave up 6 bases and J gave up 2 bases, with 17 bases separating them. CDR3 DNA sequence: TGTGCCAGCAGTTTGTTGGGGGAGGCGACCTACAATGAGCAGTTCTTC. Protein: CASSLLGEATYNEQFF.